The 18 T cell receptor beta chains presented below share a single source sample, sequenced in a study of blood T cells in healthy people across ages. Sample-barcoded 5' priming and a J-beta primer mix drove a second PCR of about 6 to 12 cycles. TCRdb redid the calling of the 5' RACE reads with MiXCR, one entry per CDR3 protein. The sample has about 1.5 million distinct CDR3 sequences, roughly two fifths seen once. The sequencing sample was made of blood. These TCRs come from a woman under 30 in good health.

This clonotype was picked up one time. V is TRBV9 and J is TRBJ2-2, with 10 positions matching TRBD2. J lost 4 bases, V lost 0 bases, and 3 bases had no gene match. The CDR3 is 16 amino acids. CDR1 SGDLS and CDR2 YYNGEE come from the germline V gene. CDR3 sequence (DNA): TGTGCCAGCAGCGTAGATGAGCGGGGGGGCACCGGGGAGCTGTTTTTT. Translated, it gives CASSVDERGGTGELFF.

This sequence joins TRBV4-2 and TRBJ2-2, with D hard to call. Germline loops: CDR1 LGHNA, CDR2 YNFKEQ. The CDR3 is made up of 16 amino acids. The ends were cut back, 0 bases at V and 1 base at J, with 9 bases in the middle. CDR3: CASSQDRAQNTGELFF. Here the CDR3 DNA reads TGTGCCAGCAGCCAAGATAGGGCTCAGAACACCGGGGAGCTGTTTTTT.

The chain is built from TRBV20-1 and TRBJ1-1; D is uncertain. The CDR3 contains 13 residues. The germline V gene encodes CDR1 DFQATT and CDR2 SNEGSKA (reference sequence). Trimming cost V 5 bases and J 4 bases, with 14 bases left between them. The CDR3 sequence: CSASEGSGTEAFF. DNA for the CDR3: TGCAGTGCTTCCGAGGGCAGCGGCACTGAAGCTTTCTTT.

This clonotype was detected a few times. The chain couples TRBV20-1 to TRBJ2-7; 9 bases are a match to TRBD2. CDR1 is DFQATT and CDR2 is SNEGSKA in the germline V gene (reference sequence). Trimming removed 0 bases from V and 1 base from J; junction bases left unmatched: 4. There are 15 residues in the CDR3. The chain's CDR3 is CSAREVLAGSYEQYF. The CDR3 nucleotides read TGCAGTGCTAGAGAGGTCCTAGCGGGGTCCTACGAGCAGTACTTC.

This chain connects TRBV28 to TRBJ2-1; the D gene is possibly TRBD2 (6 bases). Germline V gene data show CDR1 as MDHEN and CDR2 as SYDVKM. Trimming cost V 7 bases and J 7 bases, with 20 bases left between them. The CDR3 spans 15 residues. In DNA form, the CDR3 reads TGTGCCAGCACGTTTAGCGGTGCTCTGAGAAATGAGCAGTTCTTC. Protein product: CASTFSGALRNEQFF.

V and J are TRBV4-3 and TRBJ2-5, with a weak D call TRBD2 (7 bases). The V and J ends lost 10 bases and 11 bases respectively, with 26 bases between them. The CDR3 contains 14 residues. Germline CDR1 reads LGHNA; CDR2 reads YSLEER. Written as DNA, the CDR3 is TGCGCCAACACATCCGGGGGGCCGTTCAATGAGCAGTACTTC. It is translated as CANTSGGPFNEQYF.

V usage is TRBV30 and J usage is TRBJ2-1; 7 bases fit TRBD2. There are 14 residues in the CDR3. The V segment lost 2 bases and the J segment 8 bases; nucleotides outside the gene matches: 9. Germline V lookup: CDR1 GTSNPN, CDR2 SVGIG (reference sequence). The CDR3 loop is CAWSPLAVEDEQFF. The CDR3 nucleotides read TGTGCCTGGAGTCCCCTAGCGGTTGAGGATGAGCAGTTCTTC.

Concerning this clonotype itself: Relative to the germline gene, one junction end is altered; a read error may explain this. The chain's CDR3 is CASTRRAEAFF. The CDR3 DNA is TGCGCCAGCACCCGACGGGCCGAGGCTTTCTTT. The V and J genes are TRBV7-9 and TRBJ1-1; D not certain. Germline lookup yields CDR1 SEHNR and CDR2 FQNEAQ (reference sequence). This CDR3 is built from 11 residues.

This clonotype was found many times. The V gene is TRBV27, the J gene TRBJ2-4; the D call may be TRBD1 or TRBD2 (6 bases each). Germline V gives CDR1 MNHEY, CDR2 SMNVEV (reference sequence). V was cut by 6 bases and J by 5 bases, with 17 bases left in between. This CDR3 has 15 residues. CDR3 sequence reads: CASRLGGLGENIQYF. CDR3 DNA: TGTGCCAGCAGGTTGGGGGGCCTTGGGGAAAACATTCAGTACTTC.

V usage is TRBV4-3 and J usage is TRBJ1-4, with 7 bases matching TRBD1. This CDR3 spans 17 amino acids. The germline V gene encodes CDR1 LGHNA and CDR2 YSLEER. With 4 bases clipped from V and 6 bases from J, the junction kept 14 bases outside the gene matches. CDR3 loop: CASSPKLGGAGDEKLFF. The CDR3, as DNA: TGCGCCAGCAGCCCAAAATTAGGGGGCGCGGGTGATGAAAAACTGTTTTTT.

This clonotype turned up a few times. The V and J genes are TRBV12-5 and TRBJ2-1, with 7 bases fitting TRBD1. The V and J ends lost 6 bases and 3 bases, in that order; junction bases with no gene match: 8. The CDR3 consists of 15 residues. The V gene's germline CDR1 is LGHNT and CDR2 FRNRAP. CDR3 in amino acids: CASGQGQGNYNEQFF. The CDR3 DNA sequence: TGTGCTAGTGGACAGGGGCAGGGGAACTACAATGAGCAGTTCTTC.

V and J are TRBV7-2 and TRBJ2-1; 8 bases fit TRBD2. With V trimmed by 6 bases and J by 9 bases, 13 bases remained unmatched. CDR3 length: 15 residues. Germline CDR1 and CDR2: SGHTA and FQGNSA. In nucleotides, the CDR3 is TGTGCCAGCAGGACTCCTTCGGGAGGGCCAAGTGAGCAGTTCTTC. Translating it yields CASRTPSGGPSEQFF. Looking up the rest from reference TRBV7-2 and TRBJ2-1 gives the full variable domain: GAGVSQSPSNKVTEKGKDVELRCDPISGHTALYWYRQSLGQGLEFLIYFQGNSAPDKSGLPSDRFSAERTGGSVSTLTIQRTQQEDSAVYLCASRTPSGGPSEQFFGPGTRLTVL.

The chain links TRBV20-1 to TRBJ1-2; tentatively, D is TRBD1 (5 bases). Between the trimmed V and J ends, which lost 3 bases and 6 bases, there was a span of 11 bases. Germline V gene data show CDR1 as DFQATT and CDR2 as SNEGSKA (reference sequence). CDR3 length: 12 residues. CDR3 sequence (DNA): TGCAGTGCTAGCTTAGGGGCCAATGGCTACACCTTC. It encodes CSASLGANGYTF.

In this sample, this clonotype turned up a few times. The J gene is TRBJ1-2, the V gene TRBV20-1; no clear D. V was pared by 0 bases and J by 8 bases, with 19 bases between. Germline values: CDR1 DFQATT, CDR2 SNEGSKA (reference sequence). The CDR3 sequence is 15 residues long. The CDR3 sequence is CSARDISGGFLGYTF. Written as DNA, the CDR3 is TGCAGTGCTAGAGATATTTCGGGCGGTTTTCTAGGCTACACCTTC.

This chain connects TRBV6-2 or TRBV6-3 to TRBJ2-1, with 10 bases fitting TRBD1. V lost 6 bases, J lost 10 bases, and 12 bases stayed unmatched. Per the germline V gene, CDR1 is MNHEY and CDR2 is SVGEGT. The CDR3 extends over 15 amino acids. CDR3 sequence reads: CASSWWTGGSREQFF. As DNA, the CDR3 is TGTGCCAGCAGCTGGTGGACAGGGGGATCCCGAGAGCAGTTCTTC.

The rearrangement uses TRBV29-1 and TRBJ1-2, with a weak D call TRBD1 (5 bases). Looked up from germline, CDR1 is SQVTM and CDR2 is ANQGSEA. There are 14 residues in the CDR3. V lost 7 bases and J 2 bases, leaving 17 bases between the germline ends. The CDR3 DNA is TGCAGCGCTGGTGCTCAGGGAGGCAACTATGGCTACACCTTC. Encoded protein: CSAGAQGGNYGYTF.

This chain links TRBV25-1 with TRBJ2-3; TRBD1 aligns across 10 bases. The CDR3 spans 18 residues. The trim removed 6 bases at V and 3 bases at J, leaving 15 bases unmatched. Germline V gene lookup returns CDR1 MGHDK and CDR2 SYGVNS. CDR3 nucleotide sequence: TGTGCCAGCAGGGCCCCTTTGGGGACAGGGGATGGTACAGATACGCAGTATTTT. It is translated as CASRAPLGTGDGTDTQYF.

The chain joins TRBV5-1 to TRBJ2-1, with 10 bases matching TRBD2. V was pared by 2 bases and J by 7 bases, with 3 bases of the junction left unmatched. The CDR3 runs 14 residues. In germline, CDR1 is SGHRS, CDR2 YFSETQ. CDR3 coding DNA: TGCGCCAGCAGCTTTCTAGCGGGGGAGAATGAGCAGTTCTTC. Encoded protein: CASSFLAGENEQFF.